This TCR beta chain is from a study of beta chain features in type 1 diabetes. As every portion of the isolated RNA was reverse transcribed, the sequencing read expressed TCRB transcripts. Regulatory, naive and central memory T cell samples averaged about 3.5 million reads. This table comes from immunoSEQ multiplex PCR, and its TCRdb copy is limited to in-frame clones, with some not included. The sample lists about 320,000 clones, 13% to 15% occurring once. Only a few counts were recorded for this clone. Germline V lookup: CDR1 LNHDA, CDR2 SQIVND (reference sequence). CDR3 length: 15 amino acids. Trimming took 5 bases from V and 7 from J; bases not matched to a gene: 14.

This clonotype was sampled from a man under 40 in good health. Sequenced input: central memory CD4+ T cells from blood. The chain links TRBV19 to TRBJ2-7, with TRBD2 matching over 7 bases. The CDR3 protein is CASSPRGLADREQYV. Written as DNA, the CDR3 is TGTGCCAGTAGTCCCAGAGGGCTAGCGGACCGGGAGCAGTACGTC.